A selection of T cell receptor beta chains follows, all from one sample in a study of T cell responses to AZD1222 COVID-19 vaccine. TCRdb keeps only in-frame clones here, not all; method: immunoSEQ multiplex PCR. This repertoire shows about 160,000 clones, around nine tenths found once; its top ten account for around 5.9%. Sequenced material: peripheral blood, taken on day 0 of AZD1222 vaccination. The receptors stem from an adult in good health. Both conserved end residues are part of each CDR3. A D gene is named only where the DNA matches it firmly. For some rows the clone size is stated as once, few or many, or as a class when expanded; others skip it.

TRBV18	-	TRBJ2-5	once	CASSPPQQETQYF	TGTGCCAGCTCACCACCCCAGCAAGAGACCCAGTACTTC
TRBV10-3	-	TRBJ2-7	-	CAISAFPADTYEQYF	TGTGCCATCAGTGCTTTCCCGGCAGATACCTACGAGCAGTACTTC
TRBV13	-	TRBJ1-1	once	CASRRRVGDTEAFF	TGTGCCAGCAGGCGCAGGGTTGGGGACACTGAAGCTTTCTTT
TRBV7-2	-	TRBJ1-6	-	CASSRSNSPLHF	TGTGCCAGCAGCCGAAGTAATTCACCCCTCCACTTT
TRBV24-1	-	TRBJ2-5	-	CATSDLARGRGTQYF	TGTGCCACCAGTGATTTGGCCAGGGGGAGGGGGACCCAGTACTTC
TRBV11-2	-	TRBJ2-4	-	CASSLHRENIQYF	TGTGCCAGCAGCTTGCACAGGGAAAACATTCAGTACTTC
TRBV2	-	TRBJ2-4	-	CASTPRGAKNIQYF	TGTGCCAGCACACCGAGGGGGGCCAAAAACATTCAGTACTTC
TRBV2	-	TRBJ2-7	-	CASSGAAVGPYEQYF	TGTGCCAGCAGTGGGGCGGCAGTAGGGCCCTACGAGCAGTACTTC
TRBV6-1	TRBD1	TRBJ2-7	few	CASSEAGQGSYEQYF	TGTGCCAGCAGTGAGGCGGGACAGGGTTCCTACGAGCAGTACTTC
TRBV15	TRBD2	TRBJ2-3	-	CATSRDQLAGEDTQYF	TGTGCCACCAGCAGAGATCAGCTAGCGGGAGAAGATACGCAGTATTTT
TRBV9	-	TRBJ1-4	-	CASSDSVGYNEKLFF	TGTGCCAGCAGCGACTCCGTTGGGTACAATGAAAAACTGTTTTTT
TRBV9	-	TRBJ2-1	-	CASSVVGGSTGYNEQFF	TGTGCCAGCAGCGTAGTAGGAGGCTCAACCGGCTACAATGAGCAGTTCTTC
TRBV5-4	-	TRBJ2-7	-	CASSPGTLTTYEQYF	TGTGCCAGCAGCCCCGGGACACTCACAACCTACGAGCAGTACTTC
TRBV10-2	-	TRBJ1-2	-	CASSRMTVNYGYTF	TGCGCCAGCAGCAGAATGACTGTGAACTATGGCTACACCTTC
TRBV27	-	TRBJ1-5	-	CASTPGPNQPQHF	TGTGCCAGCACCCCCGGGCCGAATCAGCCCCAGCATTTT
TRBV5-1	-	TRBJ1-4	-	CASSPNLNEKLFF	TGCGCCAGCAGCCCAAACTTGAATGAAAAACTGTTTTTT
TRBV7-8	-	TRBJ2-6	-	CASSSQLGGISGANVLTF	TGTGCCAGCAGCTCCCAGTTAGGGGGAATCTCTGGGGCCAACGTCCTGACTTTC
TRBV5-4	TRBD1	TRBJ2-2	-	CASSSPDRESTGELFF	TGTGCCAGCAGCTCTCCGGACAGGGAATCCACCGGGGAGCTGTTTTTT
TRBV28	-	TRBJ1-2	-	CASSSTRAPSSYTF	TGTGCCAGCAGTTCCACCCGGGCTCCGTCTAGCTACACCTTC
TRBV28	-	TRBJ1-3	-	CASSRPDSTSGNTIYF	TGTGCCAGCAGTCGACCGGACAGTACTTCTGGAAACACCATATATTTT
TRBV9	-	TRBJ2-2	-	CASSQGSNTGELFF	TGTGCCAGCAGTCAGGGCTCGAACACCGGGGAGCTGTTTTTT
TRBV25-1	TRBD1	TRBJ2-1	-	CASMDRLRGNEQFF	TGTGCCAGTATGGACAGGCTTCGAGGCAATGAGCAGTTCTTC
TRBV6-4	TRBD1	TRBJ2-1	-	CASSGGTGYNEQFF	TGTGCCAGCAGTGGAGGGACAGGGTACAATGAGCAGTTCTTC
TRBV4-1	-	TRBJ1-2	-	CASSQGGNYGYTF	TGCGCCAGCAGCCAAGGGGGTAACTATGGCTACACCTTC
TRBV27	TRBD1	TRBJ1-2	-	CASSSTRDSYGYTF	TGTGCCAGCAGTTCTACTAGGGACAGCTATGGCTACACCTTC
TRBV7-2	TRBD2	TRBJ2-5	-	CASSLFVASGGRETQYF	TGTGCCAGCAGCTTATTTGTTGCTAGCGGGGGCAGGGAGACCCAGTACTTC
TRBV7-9	-	TRBJ1-2	-	CASSPLLRGPYGYTF	TGTGCCAGCAGCCCCCTTTTGCGGGGGCCTTATGGCTACACCTTC
TRBV5-1	-	TRBJ2-5	-	CASGPGPQETQYF	TGCGCCAGCGGCCCCGGGCCCCAAGAGACCCAGTACTTC
TRBV5-6	TRBD1	TRBJ2-5	-	CASSPDRGLQETQYF	TGTGCCAGCAGCCCTGACAGGGGGCTTCAAGAGACCCAGTACTTC
TRBV6-5	-	TRBJ1-1	few	CASSYRASSGTEAFF	TGTGCCAGCAGTTACAGGGCTAGTTCGGGCACTGAAGCTTTCTTT
TRBV7-3	TRBD1	TRBJ2-3	-	CATRGQGKDTQYF	TGTGCCACCAGGGGACAGGGTAAAGATACGCAGTATTTT
TRBV30	TRBD1	TRBJ1-2	-	CAWSGHRDRGRGGYGYTF	TGTGCCTGGAGTGGTCACCGGGACAGGGGGCGCGGTGGCTATGGCTACACCTTC
TRBV24-1	TRBD1	TRBJ2-1	-	CATRSGEGAVSNEQFF	TGTGCCACCAGATCGGGTGAGGGGGCAGTTTCCAATGAGCAGTTCTTC
TRBV3-1/TRBV3-2	-	TRBJ1-4	-	CASSPGLEPEKLFF	TGTGCCAGCAGCCCAGGCCTGGAGCCCGAAAAACTGTTTTTT
TRBV6-1	-	TRBJ1-2	-	CASSEMTGPNYGYTF	TGTGCCAGCAGTGAAATGACAGGCCCTAACTATGGCTACACCTTC
TRBV9	-	TRBJ1-1	once	CASSVGGALNTEAFF	TGTGCCAGCAGCGTAGGGGGAGCCCTGAACACTGAAGCTTTCTTT
TRBV19	TRBD1	TRBJ1-1	-	CASSTPFEGQREAFF	TGTGCCAGTAGTACGCCCTTTGAGGGACAGAGAGAAGCTTTCTTT
TRBV6-5	-	TRBJ1-5	-	CASSSDSRRPQHF	TGTGCCAGCAGTTCAGACAGTCGAAGGCCCCAGCATTTT
TRBV4-1	-	TRBJ1-1	-	CASSHRGSGLNTEAFF	TGCGCCAGCAGCCACAGAGGATCGGGGCTGAACACTGAAGCTTTCTTT
TRBV30	TRBD1	TRBJ1-2	-	CAWSSKRTGRLRSGYTF	TGTGCCTGGAGTAGTAAAAGGACAGGTCGGCTTCGCTCGGGCTACACCTTC
TRBV19	-	TRBJ2-1	once	CATATGSGEQFF	TGTGCCACCGCGACAGGCTCAGGTGAGCAGTTCTTC
TRBV5-6	-	TRBJ2-5	few	CASSLTNQETQYF	TGTGCCAGCAGCTTAACGAACCAAGAGACCCAGTACTTC
TRBV19	-	TRBJ1-1	-	CASKLQGTVNTEAFF	TGTGCCAGTAAGCTTCAGGGGACGGTGAACACTGAAGCTTTCTTT
TRBV18	-	TRBJ1-4	-	CASSPRGSRSGGEKLFF	TGTGCCAGCTCACCTCGGGGTTCGCGCTCGGGCGGTGAAAAACTGTTTTTT
TRBV28	TRBD2	TRBJ2-7	-	CASRGRAYEQYF	TGTGCCAGCAGGGGGAGGGCCTACGAGCAGTACTTC
TRBV6-1	TRBD1	TRBJ1-2	-	CASRDPGQGTNGYTF	TGTGCCAGCAGGGACCCGGGACAGGGCACAAATGGCTACACCTTC
TRBV30	-	TRBJ1-5	-	CAWSAPGQMINQPQHF	TGTGCCTGGAGTGCGCCGGGCCAGATGATCAATCAGCCCCAGCATTTT
TRBV7-2	-	TRBJ1-2	once	CASSPQGPQLNYGYTF	TGTGCCAGCAGCCCACAAGGACCGCAACTTAACTATGGCTACACCTTC